This paragraph covers one TCR beta chain sequence. Its specificity is not known. The record originates from a study of cytomegalovirus exposure and HLA in healthy donors. Study conclusions and caveats: Some public TCRs appeared in many individuals, while most sequences were rare. A classifier reportedly called cytomegalovirus status with high sensitivity and specificity.

A multiplex PCR was run with 60 Vbeta primers and 13 Jbeta primers. Original methodology: In a later analysis, of about 80 million unique beta chains, some 10 million appeared in at least two donors. TCRdb keeps only in-frame clones here, not all; method: immunoSEQ multiplex PCR. V, J and clone size were drawn from that table, and D and trimming were deduced from the DNA. Of fewer than 150,000 clones listed, just under 85% are singletons. The V and J ends lost 7 bases and 0 bases, in that order; junction bases with no gene match: 15. CDR3 length: 18 residues. The receptor was isolated from a man aged 40-49 years in good health and CMV-seropositive. The chain recombines TRBV23-1 with TRBJ2-7; 10 bases are a match to TRBD1. TRBV23-1 is marked as an open reading frame, function uncertain. The source material was PBMCs. CDR3 protein: CASTHYRGQGECSYEQYF. The CDR3 DNA reads TGCGCCAGCACGCACTACCGTGGACAGGGGGAATGCTCCTACGAGCAGTACTTC.